These 13 T cell receptor beta chains were sequenced from one sample in a study of T cells in localized non-small cell lung cancer (dated by TCRdb to about 2020). Receptor libraries were prepared by the immunoSEQ multiplex PCR assay. TCRdb stores this immuneACCESS table with in-frame sequences only. Part of the clones is absent; in the studies checked, under half of the shortfall reflects unresolved V genes, and no reason is known for the rest. The sample table contains about 5,500 clones; only one count was recorded for around 83% of them. Jointly, the top ten make up less than 70% of the sample. Sequences were derived from peripheral blood mononuclear cells, sampled before any cancer treatment. The receptors stem from a female donor over 55 with stage II lung adenocarcinoma.

The chain couples TRBV7-2 to TRBJ2-3; D gene ambiguous. Germline V gene data show CDR1 as SGHTA and CDR2 as FQGNSA. V was clipped by 4 bases and J by 6 bases, with 17 bases between them. This CDR3 comprises 15 residues. CDR3: CASSSLGFSSDTQYF. CDR3 nucleotide sequence: TGTGCCAGCAGCTCCCTTGGGTTTTCTTCGGATACGCAGTATTTT.

This chain links TRBV4-2 with TRBJ2-5, with TRBD1 matching over 12 bases. Trimming at V came to 1 base and at J to 4 bases, leaving 7 bases not matched to a gene. Germline CDR1 reads LGHNA; CDR2 reads YNFKEQ. This CDR3 contains 17 residues. CDR3 residues: CASSQGGDRGRGETQYF. The CDR3 region has the DNA TGTGCCAGCAGCCAAGGTGGGGACAGGGGGCGAGGAGAGACCCAGTACTTC.

The chain links TRBV21-1 to TRBJ2-3; no check of the table's D call, TRBD1, against the DNA was made. TRBV21-1 is a documented pseudogene. The CDR3 runs 17 residues. CDR3 nucleotides: TGTGCCAGCATTACAATCGACAGCGATAAGAGCACAGATACGCAGTATTTT. It specifies CASITIDSDKSTDTQYF.

The genes are TRBV28 and TRBJ1-4, with unresolved D. The V end was cut by 1 base, the J end by 6 bases, with 18 bases between. Germline values: CDR1 MDHEN, CDR2 SYDVKM. CDR3 length: 17 amino acids. The CDR3 DNA is TGTGCCAGCAGTTTATTTTTGGGAGTACAGTCGGATGAAAAACTGTTTTTT. Translated, it gives CASSLFLGVQSDEKLFF. The complete variable domain, with remaining parts taken from reference TRBV28 and TRBJ1-4, reads DVKVTQSSRYLVKRTGEKVFLECVQDMDHENMFWYRQDPGLGLRLIYFSYDVKMKEKGDIPEGYSVSREKKERFSLILESASTNQTSMYLCASSLFLGVQSDEKLFFGSGTQLSVL.

The chain is built from TRBV4-1 and TRBJ1-2; 9 positions agree with TRBD1. This CDR3 is 16 amino acids long. Germline V gene lookup returns CDR1 MGHRA and CDR2 YSYEKL. Trimming removed 2 bases from V and 3 bases from J; junction bases left unmatched: 7. CDR3 loop: CASSQSLGQGHYGYTF. As DNA, the CDR3 is TGCGCCAGCAGCCAATCGTTGGGACAGGGTCACTATGGCTACACCTTC.

The chain employs TRBV7-2 and TRBJ2-3; a possible D gene is TRBD1 (6 bases). This CDR3 region has 15 residues. V shed 5 bases and J shed 2 bases, with 14 bases lying between them. The germline gives CDR1 SGHTA, CDR2 FQGNSA. This chain's CDR3 is CASSDTRQVTDTQYF. DNA for the CDR3: TGTGCCAGCAGCGACACCCGACAGGTCACAGATACGCAGTATTTT. Drawing the rest from reference TRBV7-2 and TRBJ2-3, the complete variable domain is GAGVSQSPSNKVTEKGKDVELRCDPISGHTALYWYRQSLGQGLEFLIYFQGNSAPDKSGLPSDRFSAERTGGSVSTLTIQRTQQEDSAVYLCASSDTRQVTDTQYFGPGTRLTVL.

The V and J genes are TRBV7-8 and TRBJ2-7; D could derive from TRBD1 or TRBD2 (5 bases each). The CDR3 runs 14 residues. Germline V lookup: CDR1 SGHVS, CDR2 FQNEAQ. The V gene lost 2 bases and the J gene lost 2 bases, with 10 bases spanning the gap. DNA for the CDR3: TGTGCCAGCAGCTTATTTTCGGGACCCTACGAGCAGTACGTC. Residues: CASSLFSGPYEQYV.

This clone has just a few counts. V usage is TRBV10-3 and J usage is TRBJ1-6; possible D gene TRBD1, 5 bases. The V gene's germline CDR1 is ENHRY and CDR2 SYGVKD. V gave up 8 bases and J gave up 5 bases, with 10 bases separating them. This CDR3 comprises 13 residues. For the CDR3, the DNA is TGTGCCATCGGTTTGGGGGATAATTCACCCCTCCACTTT. Translating it yields CAIGLGDNSPLHF.

This clone is labeled as medium-sized. This chain uses TRBV6-4 with TRBJ2-6; D is undetermined. The CDR3 contains 14 residues. Trimming took 2 bases from V and 0 from J, leaving 2 bases between them. Looked up from germline, CDR1 is MRHNA and CDR2 is SNTAGT. The CDR3 protein is CASSDISGANVLTF. The CDR3, as DNA: TGTGCCAGCAGTGACATCTCTGGGGCCAACGTCCTGACTTTC.

This clone is deemed large. The chain joins TRBV6-4 to TRBJ1-6, with D unclear. Per the germline V gene, CDR1 is MRHNA and CDR2 is SNTAGT. This CDR3 spans 15 amino acids. V was cut by 2 bases and J by 7 bases, with 12 bases left in between. The CDR3 DNA sequence: TGTGCCAGCAGTGACCGTGAGGGCCAGAATTCACCCCTCCACTTT. This sequence encodes CASSDREGQNSPLHF.

This chain connects TRBV7-3 to TRBJ2-2; D is undetermined. The CDR3 loop spans 13 amino acids. V lost 0 bases to trimming and J lost 6 bases, with 5 bases between them. From germline, CDR1 is SGHTA and CDR2 FQGTGA. This CDR3 is CASSLTGAGELFF. In DNA form, the CDR3 reads TGTGCCAGCAGCTTAACAGGAGCCGGGGAGCTGTTTTTT.

This chain uses TRBV19 with TRBJ2-2; 8 nucleotides align to TRBD1. V lost 5 bases and J lost 6; bases outside the gene matches: 8. The CDR3 consists of 15 residues. CDR1 and CDR2 from the germline V gene are LNHDA and SQIVND (reference sequence). The CDR3 DNA follows: TGTGCCAGTAGTTCCCCGGACAGGGTGGCCGGGGAGCTGTTTTTT. Translated, it gives CASSSPDRVAGELFF.

This clone was observed once. This rearrangement joins TRBV11-1 to TRBJ2-3; D is unresolved. CDR3 length: 17 residues. V was pared by 6 bases and J by 0 bases, with 19 bases between. Germline V gene lookup returns CDR1 SGHAT and CDR2 FQDESV (reference sequence). The CDR3 nucleotides read TGTGCCAGCAGACCCGGTCGGTGGGAATCTAGCACAGATACGCAGTATTTT. Protein product: CASRPGRWESSTDTQYF.